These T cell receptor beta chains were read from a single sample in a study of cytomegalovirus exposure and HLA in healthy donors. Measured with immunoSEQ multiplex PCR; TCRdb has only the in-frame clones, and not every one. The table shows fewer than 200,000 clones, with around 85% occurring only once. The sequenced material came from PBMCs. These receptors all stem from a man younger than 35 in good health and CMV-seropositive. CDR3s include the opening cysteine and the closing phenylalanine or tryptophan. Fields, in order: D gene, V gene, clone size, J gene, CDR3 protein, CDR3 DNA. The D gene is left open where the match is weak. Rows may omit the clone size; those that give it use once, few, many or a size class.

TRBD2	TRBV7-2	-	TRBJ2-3	CASSLVTSGRPDTQYF	TGTGCCAGCAGCTTAGTGACTAGCGGGCGCCCGGATACGCAGTATTTT
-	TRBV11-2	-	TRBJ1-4	CASSLGGSRRTNEKLFF	TGTGCCAGCAGCTTAGGGGGCAGCAGGCGAACTAATGAAAAACTGTTTTTT
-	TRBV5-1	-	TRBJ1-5	CASSAGPSGNQPQHF	TGCGCCAGCAGCGCTGGTCCGTCCGGGAATCAGCCCCAGCATTTT
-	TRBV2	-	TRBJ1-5	CASTNRGGIDPQHF	TGTGCCAGCACCAACCGGGGGGGTATCGATCCCCAGCATTTT
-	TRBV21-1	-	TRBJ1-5	CASSKGAEGRGQPQHF	TGTGCCAGCAGCAAGGGGGCCGAAGGAAGAGGACAGCCCCAGCATTTT
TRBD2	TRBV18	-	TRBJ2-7	CASSPGTRSYEQYF	TGTGCCAGCTCACCGGGGACTAGATCCTACGAGCAGTACTTC
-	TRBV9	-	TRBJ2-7	CASSEPLGGGGYEQYF	TGTGCCAGCAGCGAGCCGTTGGGAGGAGGTGGCTACGAGCAGTACTTC
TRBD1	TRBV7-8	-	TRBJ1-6	CASSHGPSTGATSPLHF	TGTGCCAGCAGCCACGGACCATCGACAGGGGCGACCTCACCCCTCCACTTT
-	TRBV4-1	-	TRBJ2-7	CASSQALRAYEQYF	TGCGCCAGCAGCCAAGCATTGAGAGCCTACGAGCAGTACTTC
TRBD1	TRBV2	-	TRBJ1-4	CASKGRGGNNEKLFF	TGTGCCAGCAAGGGGAGAGGGGGCAATAATGAAAAACTGTTTTTT
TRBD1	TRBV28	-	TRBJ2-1	CASSFRDRVKDEQFF	TGTGCCAGCAGTTTCAGGGACAGGGTGAAGGATGAGCAGTTCTTC
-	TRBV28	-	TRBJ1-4	CASSSGTSNEKLFF	TGTGCCAGCAGTTCCGGGACTTCAAATGAAAAACTGTTTTTT
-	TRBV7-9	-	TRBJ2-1	CASSTLDRSQSYYNEQFF	TGTGCCAGCAGCACCCTCGACAGGTCCCAATCCTACTACAATGAGCAGTTCTTC
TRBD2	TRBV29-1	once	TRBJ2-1	CSAKREGGDNEQFF	TGCAGCGCTAAGCGGGAGGGGGGGGACAATGAGCAGTTCTTC
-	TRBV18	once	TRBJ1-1	CASSPTTGVNTEAFF	TGTGCCAGCTCGCCTACGACAGGAGTGAACACTGAAGCTTTCTTT
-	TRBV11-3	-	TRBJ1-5	CASSREGQPQHF	TGTGCCAGCAGCCGAGAGGGTCAGCCCCAGCATTTT
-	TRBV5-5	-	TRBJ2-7	CASSSLARAGEQYF	TGTGCCAGCAGTTCGCTAGCGAGAGCGGGCGAGCAGTACTTC
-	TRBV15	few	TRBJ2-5	CATSSSGLKGEETQYF	TGTGCCACCAGCAGTTCGGGACTAAAGGGGGAAGAGACCCAGTACTTC
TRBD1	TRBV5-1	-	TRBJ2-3	CASSSSGTGSDTQYF	TGCGCCAGCAGCTCGTCCGGGACAGGGTCAGATACGCAGTATTTT
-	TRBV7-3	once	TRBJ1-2	CASSRGQGSYGYTF	TGTGCCAGCAGCCGTGGGCAGGGTTCCTATGGCTACACCTTC
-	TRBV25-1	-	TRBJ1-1	CASSELEGSYPTEAFF	TGTGCCAGCAGTGAATTGGAGGGGTCTTACCCCACTGAAGCTTTCTTT
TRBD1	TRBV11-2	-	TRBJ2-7	CASSLILGTGNYEQYF	TGTGCCAGCAGCTTAATACTTGGGACAGGGAACTACGAGCAGTACTTC
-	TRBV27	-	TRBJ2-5	CASSLSDSPGETQYF	TGTGCCAGCAGTCTATCGGACAGCCCGGGGGAGACCCAGTACTTC
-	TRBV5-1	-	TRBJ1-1	CASSPSGLQNTEAFF	TGCGCCAGCAGTCCCTCGGGACTCCAGAACACTGAAGCTTTCTTT
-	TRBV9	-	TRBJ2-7	CASSVAGTSYEQYF	TGTGCCAGCAGCGTAGCTGGCACCTCCTACGAGCAGTACTTC
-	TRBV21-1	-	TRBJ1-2	CASSGVAGGYGYTF	TGTGCCAGCAGTGGGGTTGCAGGAGGGTATGGCTACACCTTC
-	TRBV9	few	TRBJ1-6	CASSTTPQDSPLHF	TGTGCCAGCAGCACCACGCCACAAGATTCACCCCTCCACTTT
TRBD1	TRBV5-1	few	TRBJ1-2	CASSRGQGNYGYTF	TGCGCCAGCAGCCGGGGACAGGGGAACTATGGCTACACCTTC
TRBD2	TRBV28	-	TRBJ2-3	CASSQWGGAGGPDTQYF	TGTGCCAGCAGCCAGTGGGGGGGAGCGGGAGGACCAGATACGCAGTATTTT
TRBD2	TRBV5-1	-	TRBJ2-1	CASMAGGPRFYNEQFF	TGCGCCAGCATGGCGGGAGGGCCCAGGTTCTACAATGAGCAGTTCTTC
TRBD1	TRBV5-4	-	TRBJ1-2	CASSSWTGGNYGYTF	TGTGCCAGCAGCTCGTGGACAGGGGGCAACTATGGCTACACCTTC
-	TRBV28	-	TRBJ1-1	CASSLRGLNTEAFF	TGTGCCAGCAGTCTCAGGGGCTTGAACACTGAAGCTTTCTTT
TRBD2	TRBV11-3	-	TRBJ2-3	CASSLVAGGTDTQYF	TGTGCCAGCAGCTTGGTAGCGGGGGGCACAGATACGCAGTATTTT
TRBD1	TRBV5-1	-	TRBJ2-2	CASRGQGAAGELFF	TGCGCCAGCAGAGGACAGGGGGCGGCCGGGGAGCTGTTTTTT
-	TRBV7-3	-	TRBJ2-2	CASSPRGTGELFF	TGTGCCAGCAGCCCTCGGGGCACCGGGGAGCTGTTTTTT
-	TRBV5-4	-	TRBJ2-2	CASSFGFTGELFF	TGTGCCAGCAGCTTCGGGTTCACCGGGGAGCTGTTTTTT
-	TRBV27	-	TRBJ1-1	CASSLRQEVPEAFF	TGTGCCAGCAGTTTAAGGCAGGAGGTGCCTGAAGCTTTCTTT
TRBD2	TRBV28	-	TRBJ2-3	CASSSIVAGETDTQYF	TGTGCCAGCAGTTCCATTGTAGCGGGAGAAACAGATACGCAGTATTTT
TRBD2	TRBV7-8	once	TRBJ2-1	CASSLGLAGLNNEQFF	TGTGCCAGCAGCCTGGGACTAGCGGGATTGAACAATGAGCAGTTCTTC
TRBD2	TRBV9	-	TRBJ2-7	CASSVAPGGEQYF	TGTGCCAGCAGCGTAGCCCCGGGGGGCGAGCAGTACTTC
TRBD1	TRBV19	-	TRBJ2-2	CASSPRDRGHTGELFF	TGTGCCAGTAGTCCCCGGGACAGGGGACACACCGGGGAGCTGTTTTTT
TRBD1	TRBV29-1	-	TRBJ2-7	CSVDPTGGEYEQYF	TGCAGCGTTGACCCAACAGGGGGAGAGTACGAGCAGTACTTC
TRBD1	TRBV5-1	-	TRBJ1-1	CASSPSLQGASEAFF	TGCGCCAGCAGCCCCTCCTTACAGGGGGCCTCTGAAGCTTTCTTT
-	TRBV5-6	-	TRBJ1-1	CASSLVNTEAFF	TGTGCCAGCAGCTTGGTAAACACTGAAGCTTTCTTT
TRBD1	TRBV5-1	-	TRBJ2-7	CASSLTGGDEYF	TGCGCCAGCAGCTTGACAGGGGGAGACGAGTACTTC
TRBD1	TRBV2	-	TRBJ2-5	CASSGTGGGETQYF	TGTGCCAGCAGTGGGACAGGGGGCGGGGAGACCCAGTACTTC
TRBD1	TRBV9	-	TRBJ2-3	CASSVDGTGGADTQYF	TGTGCCAGCAGCGTAGACGGGACAGGGGGCGCAGATACGCAGTATTTT
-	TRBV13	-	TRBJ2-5	CASSFDRQETQYF	TGTGCCAGCAGCTTCGACAGACAAGAGACCCAGTACTTC
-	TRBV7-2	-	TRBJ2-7	CASSLLRASYEQYF	TGTGCCAGCAGCTTATTGAGAGCCTCCTACGAGCAGTACTTC
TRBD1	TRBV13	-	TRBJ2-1	CASSHRTGMGNEQFF	TGTGCCAGCAGCCACCGGACAGGGATGGGCAATGAGCAGTTCTTC